Below are 15 T cell receptor beta chains sequenced from a single sample in a study of cytomegalovirus exposure and HLA in healthy donors (dated by TCRdb to the late 2010s). Library preparation employed the immunoSEQ multiplex PCR assay. For the multiplex PCR, a mixture combining 60 forward primers for TCR Vbeta segments and 13 reverse primers for TCR Jbeta segments was used. TCRdb's version of the immuneACCESS table is confined to in-frame rearrangements and falls short of the full clone set. An unresolved V gene accounts for under half of the shortfall where checked; the remainder is of unknown origin. The sample includes more than 95,000 clones, with 79% observed a single time. The top ten clones comprise less than 5% of the sample. Sequenced sample: PBMCs. Receptors were obtained from a man aged 45 to 65 in good health and CMV-seropositive.

The chain links TRBV5-4 to TRBJ1-4, with 10 nucleotides matching TRBD1. Germline-derived CDR1 and CDR2 are SGHNT and YYREEE (reference sequence). This CDR3 spans 14 amino acids. V shed 2 bases and J 8 bases; nucleotides not matched to a gene: 3. CDR3 bases: TGTGCCAGCAGCTTCGGACAGGGGGGCGAAAAACTGTTTTTT. It yields the protein CASSFGQGGEKLFF.

The chain carries TRBV10-3 and TRBJ2-5; a weak D match, TRBD2 (5 bases). Germline V gene data show CDR1 as ENHRY and CDR2 as SYGVKD. Trimming left V 10 bases short and J 1 base short, with 13 bases between. The CDR3 has 13 amino acids. The CDR3 sequence is CATNLGGQETQYF. Here the CDR3 DNA reads TGTGCCACCAACTTAGGAGGCCAAGAGACCCAGTACTTC.

The V and J genes are TRBV6-5 and TRBJ2-7; D perhaps matches TRBD2 (5 bases). V lost 0 bases and J 1 base, leaving 13 bases between the germline ends. From germline, CDR1 is MNHEY and CDR2 SVGAGI. CDR3 length: 16 amino acids. CDR3 DNA sequence: TGTGCCAGCAGTTACTCGATGGAGGTTCCATCCTACGAGCAGTACTTC. Encoded protein: CASSYSMEVPSYEQYF.

The chain has TRBV7-6 and TRBJ1-3; D possibly corresponds to TRBD1 (6 bases). The germline CDR1 and CDR2 sequences are SGHVS and FNYEAQ. Deletions cut 0 bases from V and 2 bases from J, with 20 bases between. CDR3 length: 19 residues. In DNA, the CDR3 is TGTGCCAGCAGCTTAGCCCTACTAAATACAGGGACAACTGGAAACACCATATATTTT. It encodes CASSLALLNTGTTGNTIYF.

This chain joins TRBV5-6 and TRBJ2-1; 14 bases fit TRBD2. Germline CDR1 reads SGHDT; CDR2 reads YYEEEE. CDR3 length: 15 amino acids. Losses at the gene ends were 5 bases for V and 7 bases for J; bases not matched to a gene: 5. CDR3 region: CASSHGTSGRNEQFF. DNA for the CDR3: TGTGCCAGCAGTCACGGGACTAGCGGGAGAAATGAGCAGTTCTTC.

V is TRBV30 and J is TRBJ2-7; 11 bases align to TRBD2. Germline lookup yields CDR1 GTSNPN and CDR2 SVGIG (reference sequence). The CDR3 totals 13 residues. After removal of 3 bases from V and 6 bases from J, the junction contained 4 bases not matched to a gene. In nucleotides, the CDR3 is TGTGCCTGGAGGGCTCTAGCGGGAGGCGAGCAGTACTTC. It is translated as CAWRALAGGEQYF. Drawing the rest from reference TRBV30 and TRBJ2-7, the complete variable domain is SQTIHQWPATLVQPVGSPLSLECTVEGTSNPNLYWYRQAAGRGLQLLFYSVGIGQISSEVPQNLSASRPQDRQFILSSKKLLLSDSGFYLCAWRALAGGEQYFGPGTRLTVT.

This clone was counted only a few times. The chain joins TRBV7-9 to TRBJ1-1, with 9 bases lining up with TRBD1. CDR1 is SEHNR, CDR2 FQNEAQ, per germline (reference sequence). The ends lost 5 bases at V and 5 bases at J; junction bases unmatched: 15. There are 17 residues in the CDR3. In nucleotides, the CDR3 is TGTGCCAGCAGCACCCCCACCGGGACAGGGTCACGAACTGAAGCTTTCTTT. Protein sequence: CASSTPTGTGSRTEAFF.

Here the CDR3 reads CASTHGGNQPQHF. CDR3 sequence (DNA): TGTGCCAGTACCCACGGGGGTAATCAGCCCCAGCATTTT. The chain combines TRBV19 with TRBJ1-5; perhaps TRBD1 as D (5 bases). The germline V gene has CDR1 LNHDA and CDR2 SQIVND (reference sequence). The germline V and J ends were trimmed by 7 bases and 4 bases, with 11 bases remaining between them. The CDR3 is 13 amino acids.

This CDR3 is CASSSPTSGRENIQYF. The DNA of the CDR3 is TGTGCCAGCAGTTCCCCGACTAGCGGGAGGGAGAACATTCAGTACTTC. The chain couples TRBV6-5 to TRBJ2-4; 14 bases line up with TRBD2. CDR3 length: 16 residues. The trim removed 4 bases at V and 7 bases at J, leaving 6 bases unmatched. CDR1 and CDR2 from the germline V gene are MNHEY and SVGAGI.

V is TRBV9 and J is TRBJ1-2; TRBD1 matches at 9 bases. The V segment lost 8 bases and the J segment 4 bases; nucleotides outside the gene matches: 9. The CDR3 consists of 14 residues. The V gene's germline CDR1 is SGDLS and CDR2 YYNGEE. The CDR3 reads CASTVGQGAYGYTF. For the CDR3, the DNA is TGTGCCAGTACCGTGGGACAGGGCGCCTATGGCTACACCTTC.

The V gene is TRBV6-1, the J gene TRBJ2-1, with TRBD1 as a possible D gene (5 bases). CDR1 and CDR2 from the germline V gene are MNHNS and SASEGT. The CDR3 sequence is 16 residues long. V was clipped by 3 bases and J by 2 bases, with 14 bases between them. The CDR3 loop is CASSDQDKFPYNEQFF. The CDR3 DNA sequence: TGTGCCAGCAGTGATCAGGACAAGTTTCCCTACAATGAGCAGTTCTTC.

The rearrangement uses TRBV19 and TRBJ2-2; D gene unclear. The V gene's germline CDR1 is LNHDA and CDR2 SQIVND (reference sequence). The CDR3 is made up of 14 amino acids. Trimming removed 5 bases at V and 3 bases at J, with 10 bases between. CDR3 region: CASSPDFHTGELFF. DNA for the CDR3: TGTGCCAGTAGTCCTGACTTCCACACCGGGGAGCTGTTTTTT.

This clone occurred a few times. The chain recombines TRBV7-9 with TRBJ1-5; D is perhaps TRBD1 (6 bases). The length of the CDR3 is 16 residues. The V gene's germline CDR1 is SEHNR and CDR2 FQNEAQ (reference sequence). The V end lost 5 bases, the J end lost 2 bases, and 16 bases lay between the germline ends. This CDR3 is CASSRTGIGGNQPQHF. CDR3 DNA sequence: TGTGCCAGCAGCCGAACAGGGATCGGGGGCAATCAGCCCCAGCATTTT.

The V and J genes are TRBV7-8 and TRBJ2-5; a possible D gene is TRBD2 (5 bases). V shed 1 base and J shed 7 bases, with 13 bases lying between them. Germline CDR1 and CDR2: SGHVS and FQNEAQ. The CDR3 totals 14 residues. The DNA for the CDR3 is TGTGCCAGCAGCTTAGTCGAGGGCAAGGCGACCCAGTACTTC. Its protein is CASSLVEGKATQYF.

V usage is TRBV6-1 and J usage is TRBJ1-5, with D maybe TRBD1 (6 bases). Per the germline V gene, CDR1 is MNHNS and CDR2 is SASEGT. The CDR3 covers 16 residues. V was clipped by 0 bases and J by 4 bases, with 13 bases between them. For the CDR3, the DNA is TGTGCCAGCAGTGAAGCCCCAGGGGATAGAAATCAGCCCCAGCATTTT. Its protein is CASSEAPGDRNQPQHF.